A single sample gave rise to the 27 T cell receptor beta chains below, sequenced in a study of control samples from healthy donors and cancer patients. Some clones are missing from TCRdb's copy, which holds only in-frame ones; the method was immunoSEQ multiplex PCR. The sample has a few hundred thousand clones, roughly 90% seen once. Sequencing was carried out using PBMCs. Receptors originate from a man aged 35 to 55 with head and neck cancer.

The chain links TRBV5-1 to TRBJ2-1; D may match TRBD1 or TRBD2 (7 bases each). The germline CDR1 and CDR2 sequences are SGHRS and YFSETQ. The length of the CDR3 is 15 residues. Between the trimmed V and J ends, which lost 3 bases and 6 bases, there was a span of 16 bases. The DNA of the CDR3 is TGCGCCAGCAGCTCCCAGGGGGGGTTTAGCAATGAGCAGTTCTTC. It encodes CASSSQGGFSNEQFF.

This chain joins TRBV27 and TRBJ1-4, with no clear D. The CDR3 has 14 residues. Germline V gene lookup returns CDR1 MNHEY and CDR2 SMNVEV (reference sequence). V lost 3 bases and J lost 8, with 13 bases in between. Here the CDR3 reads CASSLRGVQEKLFF. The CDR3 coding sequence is TGTGCCAGCAGTTTGCGAGGAGTGCAGGAAAAACTGTTTTTT.

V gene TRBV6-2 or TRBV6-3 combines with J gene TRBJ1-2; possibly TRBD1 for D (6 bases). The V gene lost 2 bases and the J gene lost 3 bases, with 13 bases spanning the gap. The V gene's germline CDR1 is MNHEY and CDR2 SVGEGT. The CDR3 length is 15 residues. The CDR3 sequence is CASSYQGPIYYGYTF. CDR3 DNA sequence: TGTGCCAGCAGTTACCAGGGGCCGATTTACTATGGCTACACCTTC.

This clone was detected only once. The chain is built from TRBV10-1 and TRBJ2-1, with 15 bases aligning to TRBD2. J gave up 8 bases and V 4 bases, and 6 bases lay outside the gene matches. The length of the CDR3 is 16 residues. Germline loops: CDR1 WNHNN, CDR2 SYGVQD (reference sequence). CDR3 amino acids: CASSGMGLAGGDEQFF. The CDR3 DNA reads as TGCGCCAGCAGTGGTATGGGACTAGCGGGAGGCGATGAGCAGTTCTTC.

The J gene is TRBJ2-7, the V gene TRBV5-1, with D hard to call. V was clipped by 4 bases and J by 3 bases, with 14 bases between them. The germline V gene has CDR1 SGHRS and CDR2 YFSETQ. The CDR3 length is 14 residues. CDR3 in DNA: TGCGCCAGCAGCGTAGGGTGGGGAATCTACGAGCAGTACTTC. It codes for CASSVGWGIYEQYF.

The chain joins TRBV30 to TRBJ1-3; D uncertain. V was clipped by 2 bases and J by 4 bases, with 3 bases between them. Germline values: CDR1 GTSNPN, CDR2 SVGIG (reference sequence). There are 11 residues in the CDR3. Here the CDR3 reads CAWSTGNTIYF. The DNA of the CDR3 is TGTGCCTGGAGTACCGGAAACACCATATATTTT.

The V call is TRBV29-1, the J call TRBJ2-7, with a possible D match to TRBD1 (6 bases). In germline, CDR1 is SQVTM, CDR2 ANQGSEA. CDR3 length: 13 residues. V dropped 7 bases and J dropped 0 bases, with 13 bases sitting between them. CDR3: CSAWTASSYEQYF. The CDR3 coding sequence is TGCAGCGCCTGGACAGCCAGCTCCTACGAGCAGTACTTC.

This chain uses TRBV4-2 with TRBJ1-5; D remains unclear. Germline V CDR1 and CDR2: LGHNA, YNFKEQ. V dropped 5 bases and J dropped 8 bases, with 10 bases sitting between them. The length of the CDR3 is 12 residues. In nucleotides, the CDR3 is TGTGCCAGCAGCTCAAGGGAGGAGCCCCAGCATTTT. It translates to CASSSREEPQHF.

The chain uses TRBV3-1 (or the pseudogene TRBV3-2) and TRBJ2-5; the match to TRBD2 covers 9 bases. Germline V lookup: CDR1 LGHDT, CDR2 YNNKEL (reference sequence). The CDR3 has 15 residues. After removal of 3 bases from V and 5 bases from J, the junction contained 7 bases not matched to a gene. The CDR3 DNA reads TGTGCCAGCAGCCAGAGGCGGGGGGGCCACGAGACCCAGTACTTC. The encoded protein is CASSQRRGGHETQYF.

CDR3 residues: CATSETSTGSTDTQYF. The DNA for the CDR3 is TGTGCCACCAGTGAAACGTCGACAGGGAGCACAGATACGCAGTATTTT. This chain uses TRBV24-1 with TRBJ2-3; 7 bases match TRBD1. The CDR3 sequence is 16 residues long. The germline V gene encodes CDR1 KGHDR and CDR2 SFDVKD. Losses at the gene ends were 4 bases for V and 0 bases for J; bases not matched to a gene: 6.

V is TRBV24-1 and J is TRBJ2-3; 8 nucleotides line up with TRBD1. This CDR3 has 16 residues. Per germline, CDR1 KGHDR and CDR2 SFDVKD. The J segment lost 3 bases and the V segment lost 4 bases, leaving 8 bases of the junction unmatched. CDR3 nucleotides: TGTGCCACCAGTGAGAGAGGCAGGGGGCGAACAGATACGCAGTATTTT. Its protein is CATSERGRGRTDTQYF.

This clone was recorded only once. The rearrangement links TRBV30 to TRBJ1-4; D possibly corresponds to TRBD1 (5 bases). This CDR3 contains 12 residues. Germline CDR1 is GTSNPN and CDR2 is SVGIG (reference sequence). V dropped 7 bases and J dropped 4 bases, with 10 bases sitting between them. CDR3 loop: CAYDRNNEKLFF. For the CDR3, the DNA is TGTGCCTATGACAGAAATAATGAAAAACTGTTTTTT.

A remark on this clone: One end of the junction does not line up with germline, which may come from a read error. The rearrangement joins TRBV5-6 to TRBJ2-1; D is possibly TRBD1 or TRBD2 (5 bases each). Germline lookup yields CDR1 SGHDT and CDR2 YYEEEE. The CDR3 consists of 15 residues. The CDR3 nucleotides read TGTGCCAGCAGCTTGGTTTCGGGGACCGGGACGATATTACTCTTC. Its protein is CASSLVSGTGTILLF.

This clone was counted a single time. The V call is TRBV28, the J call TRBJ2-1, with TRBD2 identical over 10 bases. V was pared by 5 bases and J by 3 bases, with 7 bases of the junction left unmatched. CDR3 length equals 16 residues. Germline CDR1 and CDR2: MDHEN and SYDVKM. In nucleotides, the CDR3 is TGTGCCAGCAGTCAGGGGGGACTAGCGCGCTACAATGAGCAGTTCTTC. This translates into CASSQGGLARYNEQFF.

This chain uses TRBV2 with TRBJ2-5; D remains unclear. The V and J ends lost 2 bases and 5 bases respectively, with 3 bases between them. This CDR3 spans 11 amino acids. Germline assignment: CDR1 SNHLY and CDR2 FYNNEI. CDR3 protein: CASSETETQYF. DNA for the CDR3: TGTGCCAGCAGTGAAACTGAGACCCAGTACTTC. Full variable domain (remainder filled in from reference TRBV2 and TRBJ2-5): EPEVTQTPSHQVTQMGQEVILRCVPISNHLYFYWYRQILGQKVEFLVSFYNNEISEKSEIFDDQFSVERPDGSNFTLKIRSTKLEDSAMYFCASSETETQYFGPGTRLLVL.

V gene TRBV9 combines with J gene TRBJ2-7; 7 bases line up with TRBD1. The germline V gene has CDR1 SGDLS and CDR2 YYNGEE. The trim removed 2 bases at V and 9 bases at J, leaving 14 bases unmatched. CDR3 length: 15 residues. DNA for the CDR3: TGTGCCAGCAGCGTGGGACAGAAACCTGTTACGGGGCAGTACTTC. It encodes CASSVGQKPVTGQYF.

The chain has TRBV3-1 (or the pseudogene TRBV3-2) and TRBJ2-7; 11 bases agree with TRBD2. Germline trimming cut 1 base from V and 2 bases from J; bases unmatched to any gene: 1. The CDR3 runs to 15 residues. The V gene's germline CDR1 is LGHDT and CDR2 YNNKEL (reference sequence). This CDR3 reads CASSQGLAGTYEQYF. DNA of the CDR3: TGTGCCAGCAGCCAAGGACTAGCGGGGACCTACGAGCAGTACTTC.

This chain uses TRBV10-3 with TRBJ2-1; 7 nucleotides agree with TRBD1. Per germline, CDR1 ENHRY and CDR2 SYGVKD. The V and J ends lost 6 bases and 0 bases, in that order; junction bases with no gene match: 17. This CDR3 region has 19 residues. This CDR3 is CAIRGTVSSLVSSYNEQFF. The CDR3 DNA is TGTGCCATCAGGGGGACAGTCAGCTCATTAGTCAGCTCCTACAATGAGCAGTTCTTC.

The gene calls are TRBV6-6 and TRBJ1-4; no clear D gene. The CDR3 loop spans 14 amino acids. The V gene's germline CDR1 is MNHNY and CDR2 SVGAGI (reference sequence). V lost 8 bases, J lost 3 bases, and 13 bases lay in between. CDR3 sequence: CASCNIPPNEKLFF. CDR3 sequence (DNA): TGTGCCAGCTGCAATATCCCACCTAATGAAAAACTGTTTTTT.

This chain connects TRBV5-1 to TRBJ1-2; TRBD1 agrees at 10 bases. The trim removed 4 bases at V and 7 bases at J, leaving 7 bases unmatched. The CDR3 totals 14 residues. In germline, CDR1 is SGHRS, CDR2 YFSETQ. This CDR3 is CASSARQGASGYTF. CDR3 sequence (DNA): TGCGCCAGCAGCGCTAGACAGGGGGCAAGTGGCTACACCTTC. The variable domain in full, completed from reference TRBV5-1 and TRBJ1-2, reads KAGVTQTPRYLIKTRGQQVTLSCSPISGHRSVSWYQQTPGQGLQFLFEYFSETQRNKGNFPGRFSGRQFSNSRSEMNVSTLELGDSALYLCASSARQGASGYTFGSGTRLTVV.

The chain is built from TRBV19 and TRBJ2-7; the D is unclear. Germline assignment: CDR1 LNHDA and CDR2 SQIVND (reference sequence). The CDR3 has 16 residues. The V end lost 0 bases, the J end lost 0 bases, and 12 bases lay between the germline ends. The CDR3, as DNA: TGTGCCAGTAGTATAGATCCTAGGGCCGCCTCCTACGAGCAGTACTTC. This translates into CASSIDPRAASYEQYF.

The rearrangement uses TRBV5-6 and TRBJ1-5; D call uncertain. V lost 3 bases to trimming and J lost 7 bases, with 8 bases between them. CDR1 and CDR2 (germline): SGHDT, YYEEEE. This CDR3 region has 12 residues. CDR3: CASSYGGQPQHF. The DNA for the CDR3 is TGTGCCAGCAGCTACGGAGGGCAGCCCCAGCATTTT.

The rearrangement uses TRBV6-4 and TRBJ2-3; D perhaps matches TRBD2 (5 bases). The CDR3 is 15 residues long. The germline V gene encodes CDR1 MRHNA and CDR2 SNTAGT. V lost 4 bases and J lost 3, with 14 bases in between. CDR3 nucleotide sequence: TGTGCCAGCAGTGTTAGAGGACTCGGGACAGATACGCAGTATTTT. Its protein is CASSVRGLGTDTQYF.

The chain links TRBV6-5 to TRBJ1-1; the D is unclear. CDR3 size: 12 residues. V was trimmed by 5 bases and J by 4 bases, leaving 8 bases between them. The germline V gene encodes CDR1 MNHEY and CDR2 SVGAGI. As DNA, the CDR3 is TGTGCCAGCAGTCCGGACCGCACTGAAGCTTTCTTT. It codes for CASSPDRTEAFF.

CDR3 sequence reads: CASRPTGGAGNQPQHF. CDR3 nucleotide sequence: TGTGCCAGTAGACCGACGGGGGGAGCGGGCAATCAGCCCCAGCATTTT. The rearrangement joins TRBV19 to TRBJ1-5; D possibly corresponds to TRBD1 (5 bases). CDR3 size: 16 residues. The V gene lost 6 bases and the J gene lost 2 bases, with 17 bases spanning the gap. CDR1 LNHDA and CDR2 SQIVND come from the germline V gene (reference sequence). The whole variable domain, filled in from reference TRBV19 and TRBJ1-5, reads DGGITQSPKYLFRKEGQNVTLSCEQNLNHDAMYWYRQDPGQGLRLIYYSQIVNDFQKGDIAEGYSVSREKKESFPLTVTSAQKNPTAFYLCASRPTGGAGNQPQHFGDGTRLSIL.

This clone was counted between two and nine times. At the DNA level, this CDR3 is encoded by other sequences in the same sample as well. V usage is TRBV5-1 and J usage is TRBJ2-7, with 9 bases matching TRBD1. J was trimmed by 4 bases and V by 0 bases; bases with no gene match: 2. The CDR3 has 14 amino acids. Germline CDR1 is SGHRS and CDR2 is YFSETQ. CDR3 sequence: CASSLEDRGYEQYF. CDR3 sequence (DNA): TGCGCCAGCAGCTTGGAAGACAGGGGGTACGAGCAGTACTTC.

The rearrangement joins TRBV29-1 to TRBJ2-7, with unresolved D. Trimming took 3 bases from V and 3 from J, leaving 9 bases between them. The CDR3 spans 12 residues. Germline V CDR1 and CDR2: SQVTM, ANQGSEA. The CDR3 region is CSVEVLGYEQYF. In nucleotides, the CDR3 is TGCAGCGTTGAGGTCTTGGGCTACGAGCAGTACTTC.